The entry that follows covers one T cell receptor beta chain sequence. Antigen: not known. This sample was included in a study of T cells in Graves' hyperthyroidism and ophthalmopathy. Trimming at V came to 8 bases and at J to 4 bases, leaving 14 bases not matched to a gene. The CDR3 has 16 amino acids. CDR1 is SEHNR and CDR2 is FQNEAQ in the germline V gene (reference sequence). Study outcomes and limitations: The majority of expanded thyroid clonotypes above 0.001 also appeared in blood.

The source material, RNA transcripts, was used to amplify TCR beta CDR3 regions. The HTBI primer set drove a first-round RT-PCR of the TCR CDR3. TCRdb reprocessed the multiplex PCR reads via MiXCR and lists one record per CDR3 protein. There are roughly 160,000 distinct CDR3 sequences in the sample; about 9% occur only once, and roughly a fifth lies in the top ten. Those patients with uncontrolled infection, other autoimmune disease, pregnancy or lactation were excluded. This chain connects TRBV7-9 to TRBJ2-1, with 7 bases fitting TRBD1. The source material was blood. The source of this sequence is a woman aged 18 to 35 with Graves' hyperthyroidism that later progressed to Graves' ophthalmopathy. In nucleotides, the CDR3 is TGTGCCAGCGGCCCGTTTGAAGGGGGCCAATACAATGAGCAGTTCTTC. It encodes CASGPFEGGQYNEQFF.